What follows are 2 T cell receptor beta chains derived from one specimen sequenced in a study of cytomegalovirus exposure and HLA in healthy donors. The PCR was carried out with 60 Vbeta primers and 13 Jbeta primers. Produced via immunoSEQ multiplex PCR; TCRdb's table is partial and in-frame only. Of some 140,000 clones in the sample, over 70% were seen once. Sequenced input: PBMCs. These receptors were taken from a man aged 25 to 40 in good health and CMV-seronegative.

The chain combines TRBV6-5 with TRBJ2-5; a weak D match, TRBD1 (6 bases). The J call may be incorrect, as the DNA end agrees better with TRBJ2-7. The germline CDR1 and CDR2 sequences are MNHEY and SVGAGI. This CDR3 is 16 amino acids long. CDR3: CASSYSTTGSSYEQYF. The CDR3 DNA reads as TGTGCCAGCAGTTACTCGACGACAGGCTCTTCCTACGAGCAGTACTTC.

The chain links TRBV6-1 to TRBJ2-5; D ambiguous. V was cut by 7 bases and J by 2 bases, with 17 bases left in between. Germline loops: CDR1 MNHNS, CDR2 SASEGT. The CDR3 spans 15 residues. Written as DNA, the CDR3 is TGTGCCAGCAATAGTGGCCACAGTACACAAGAGACCCAGTACTTC. Its protein is CASNSGHSTQETQYF.